One sample yielded the 19 T cell receptor beta chains listed below, sequenced in a study of PD-1 blockade in classical Hodgkin lymphoma. Brentuximab vedotin exposure varied among the patients, all of whom had relapsed after autologous stem cell transplantation. Generated by immunoSEQ multiplex PCR, the TCRdb table keeps only in-frame clones and is missing some. Of over 50,000 clones listed, around 78% were seen once; the top ten hold about 15%. The sample was peripheral blood mononuclear cells (PBMCs), taken before the second cycle of nivolumab. These TCRs come from a human donor with classical Hodgkin lymphoma.

The rearrangement joins TRBV7-4 to TRBJ2-7, with 9 bases aligning to TRBD2. V was clipped by 2 bases and J by 6 bases; unmatched bases: 11. There are 16 residues in the CDR3. Germline CDR1 and CDR2: SGHVT and SQSDAQ. Here the CDR3 reads CASSLNLAGSCGEQYF. As DNA, the CDR3 is TGTGCCAGCAGCTTAAATCTAGCGGGAAGCTGTGGCGAGCAGTACTTC.

The chain carries TRBV2 and TRBJ2-5; the D gene could be TRBD1 or TRBD2 (5 bases each). From germline, CDR1 is SNHLY and CDR2 FYNNEI. This CDR3 is built from 11 residues. The CDR3 region is CAPKGEETQYF. The CDR3, as DNA: TGTGCTCCCAAAGGGGAGGAGACCCAGTACTTC.

This clone was seen a few times. Other DNA sequences in the sample encode the same CDR3. The rearrangement uses TRBV30 and TRBJ1-5; D gene ambiguous. V lost 5 bases and J 2 bases, leaving 10 bases between the germline ends. The CDR3 has 13 amino acids. Germline V CDR1 and CDR2: GTSNPN, SVGIG (reference sequence). CDR3 sequence (DNA): TGTGCCTGGTCGGAGAAGGGCAATCAGCCCCAGCATTTT. It is translated as CAWSEKGNQPQHF.

As regards this clone: The junction departs from germline at one end; a sequencing error may be responsible. Other DNA sequences in the same sample also yield this CDR3. The rearrangement links TRBV4-1 to TRBJ2-7; D uncertain. Germline V CDR1 and CDR2: MGHRA, YSYEKL. The CDR3 is 12 residues long. CDR3 in amino acids: CASSQVGYEQYF. The CDR3 coding sequence is TGCGCCAGCAGTCAAGTAGGGTACGAGCAGTACTTC.

The J gene is TRBJ1-1, the V gene TRBV10-3; D unclear. V lost 11 bases to trimming and J lost 5 bases, with 18 bases between them. The CDR3 sequence is 13 residues long. Germline CDR1 is ENHRY and CDR2 is SYGVKD. CDR3 nucleotides: TGTGCCGCTCGCCCTGACGGGAAGACTGAAGCTTTCTTT. Amino acids: CAARPDGKTEAFF.

The chain has TRBV30 and TRBJ1-1; D is uncertain. Germline CDR1 and CDR2: GTSNPN and SVGIG (reference sequence). The V gene lost 0 bases and the J gene lost 11 bases, with 16 bases spanning the gap. The CDR3 has 13 amino acids. CDR3 DNA sequence: TGTGCCTGGAGTGTAAAGGGCCTACGTTTGGCTTTCTTT. This encodes CAWSVKGLRLAFF.

The V and J genes are TRBV19 and TRBJ2-7; TRBD1 matches 9 bases. This CDR3 contains 14 residues. With V trimmed by 5 bases and J by 3 bases, 5 bases remained unmatched. The germline V gene encodes CDR1 LNHDA and CDR2 SQIVND (reference sequence). CDR3 nucleotides: TGTGCCAGTAGTGAACGGGGACAGGGCTACGAGCAGTACTTC. Translation: CASSERGQGYEQYF.

The J gene is TRBJ2-1, the V gene TRBV7-8; 11 bases fit TRBD1. Germline trimming cut 1 base from V and 6 bases from J; bases unmatched to any gene: 23. Germline CDR1 is SGHVS and CDR2 is FQNEAQ. This CDR3 has 22 residues. CDR3 loop: CASSLGVVWDRGIKLSGNEQFF. The CDR3 DNA follows: TGTGCCAGCAGCTTAGGCGTGGTTTGGGACAGGGGGATTAAATTGTCAGGCAATGAGCAGTTCTTC.

V and J are TRBV6-1 and TRBJ1-2, with TRBD1 identical over 9 bases. CDR1 MNHNS and CDR2 SASEGT come from the germline V gene. Trimming cost V 6 bases and J 5 bases; bases outside gene matches: 7. The length of the CDR3 is 14 residues. CDR3 in amino acids: CASSSNRGQYGYTF. The DNA for the CDR3 is TGTGCCAGCAGCTCCAACAGGGGGCAGTATGGCTACACCTTC.

The chain recombines TRBV30 with TRBJ2-1; 10 bases match TRBD1. Looked up from germline, CDR1 is GTSNPN and CDR2 is SVGIG (reference sequence). J gave up 10 bases and V 5 bases, and 11 bases lay outside the gene matches. The CDR3 length is 14 residues. In DNA form, the CDR3 reads TGTGCCTGGGGACCCGGGACAGGGGAAAGGGAGCAGTTCTTC. This encodes CAWGPGTGEREQFF. The whole variable domain, filled in from reference TRBV30 and TRBJ2-1, reads SQTIHQWPATLVQPVGSPLSLECTVEGTSNPNLYWYRQAAGRGLQLLFYSVGIGQISSEVPQNLSASRPQDRQFILSSKKLLLSDSGFYLCAWGPGTGEREQFFGPGTRLTVL.

A few counts support this clone. V usage is TRBV30 and J usage is TRBJ1-1, with no clear D. CDR3 length: 14 amino acids. Trimming shortened V by 5 bases and J by 6 bases, and 19 bases separated the two germline ends. Looked up from germline, CDR1 is GTSNPN and CDR2 is SVGIG (reference sequence). As DNA, the CDR3 is TGTGCCTGGTCGCCCCTATGGGTCGGCGCTGAAGCTTTCTTT. As protein: CAWSPLWVGAEAFF.

The gene calls are TRBV7-3 and TRBJ1-1, with 7 bases fitting TRBD1. The J segment lost 0 bases and the V segment lost 5 bases, leaving 6 bases of the junction unmatched. This CDR3 spans 15 amino acids. Germline V gene sequence: CDR1 SGHTA, CDR2 FQGTGA. The chain's CDR3 is CASSPQGQMNTEAFF. CDR3 in DNA: TGTGCCAGCAGCCCCCAGGGACAGATGAACACTGAAGCTTTCTTT. Supplemented by reference TRBV7-3 and TRBJ1-1, the full variable domain reads GAGVSQTPSNKVTEKGKYVELRCDPISGHTALYWYRQSLGQGPEFLIYFQGTGAADDSGLPNDRFFAVRPEGSVSTLKIQRTERGDSAVYLCASSPQGQMNTEAFFGQGTRLTVV.

The rearrangement joins TRBV6-4 to TRBJ1-1, with 9 bases matching TRBD1. Unmatched junction bases numbered 8, after V lost 4 bases and J lost 11 bases. The germline V gene has CDR1 MRHNA and CDR2 SNTAGT. The CDR3 sequence is 13 residues long. CDR3 protein: CASSVRTGDVAFF. DNA of the CDR3: TGTGCCAGCAGTGTTCGGACAGGGGACGTGGCTTTCTTT.

The chain employs TRBV30 and TRBJ2-5, with D maybe TRBD2 (6 bases). The CDR3 runs to 13 residues. Trimming took off 2 bases at V and 5 bases at J, with 12 bases between the two ends. The germline CDR1 and CDR2 sequences are GTSNPN and SVGIG (reference sequence). CDR3 in amino acids: CAWSKRERETQYF. The CDR3, as DNA: TGTGCCTGGAGTAAACGGGAGCGGGAGACCCAGTACTTC.

About this clone itself: Within the sample, other DNA sequences also encode this same CDR3. The chain has TRBV6-5 and TRBJ1-1; D may be TRBD1 (6 bases). Germline assignment: CDR1 MNHEY and CDR2 SVGAGI. The CDR3 is made up of 13 amino acids. The V end was cut by 2 bases, the J end by 4 bases, with 8 bases between. This chain's CDR3 is CASSYGQFTEAFF. Written as DNA, the CDR3 is TGTGCCAGCAGTTACGGACAGTTCACTGAAGCTTTCTTT.

The V call is TRBV6-5, the J call TRBJ1-2; unclear D gene. Trimming pared 8 bases from V and 3 bases from J, leaving 13 bases between. Per the germline V gene, CDR1 is MNHEY and CDR2 is SVGAGI. This CDR3 spans 13 amino acids. In DNA form, the CDR3 reads TGTGCCAGCGGTATAAACTCCGACTATGGCTACACCTTC. Translated, it gives CASGINSDYGYTF.

V gene TRBV5-4 combines with J gene TRBJ2-5; D is perhaps TRBD2 (6 bases). Germline lookup yields CDR1 SGHNT and CDR2 YYREEE (reference sequence). This CDR3 has 15 amino acids. Trimming pared 0 bases from V and 5 bases from J, leaving 14 bases between. CDR3 nucleotide sequence: TGTGCCAGCAGCTTGGGGTGGACTAAAGCGGAGACCCAGTACTTC. Its protein is CASSLGWTKAETQYF. The complete variable domain, with remaining parts taken from reference TRBV5-4 and TRBJ2-5, reads ETGVTQSPTHLIKTRGQQVTLRCSSQSGHNTVSWYQQALGQGPQFIFQYYREEENGRGNFPPRFSGLQFPNYSSELNVNALELDDSALYLCASSLGWTKAETQYFGPGTRLLVL.

The chain employs TRBV30 and TRBJ2-3, with D tentatively TRBD1 (5 bases). Germline CDR1 GTSNPN, CDR2 SVGIG (reference sequence). With 2 bases removed from V and 0 bases from J, the gap between germline ends came to 12 bases. CDR3 length: 15 amino acids. CDR3 sequence (DNA): TGTGCCTGGAGTCTCCAGGGATTTAGCACAGATACGCAGTATTTT. It is translated as CAWSLQGFSTDTQYF.

V and J are TRBV27 and TRBJ2-5; either TRBD1 or TRBD2 may fit D (6 bases each). This CDR3 has 15 residues. Germline CDR1 is MNHEY and CDR2 is SMNVEV (reference sequence). Deletions cut 7 bases from V and 4 bases from J, with 19 bases between. Here the CDR3 DNA reads TGTGCCAGCAAACGGAGCGGAGGGGGAGGAGAGACCCAGTACTTC. Translation gives CASKRSGGGGETQYF.